The clone carrying this TCR beta chain has a count of ten or more. Its antigen is as yet unknown. CDR1 is LGHDT and CDR2 is YNNKEL in the germline V gene (reference sequence). The CDR3 covers 15 residues. V was cut by 0 bases and J by 8 bases, with 16 bases left in between. This record comes from a study of breast tumors, draining lymph nodes, adjacent tissues. Study-wide points: The data were judged consistent with most tumor T cells coming from lymph node and expanding in tumor. That most tumor T cells come from lymph nodes remained unproven.

The lymph nodes were axillary draining lymph nodes from breast cancer patients. TCRdb independently ran MiXCR on the multiplex PCR reads; one entry per CDR3 protein. Here the sample spans 100,000 to 150,000 distinct CDR3 sequences, roughly 21% being singletons. The origin of this receptor is a female donor with breast cancer. Some clones in this sample may be carry-over from other donors' samples. The material sequenced was axillary lymph node tissue. The chain employs TRBV3-1 and TRBJ1-2, with unresolved D. CDR3 residues: CASSQDLASGYGYTF. The CDR3 coding sequence is TGTGCCAGCAGCCAAGATTTAGCGTCCGGCTACGGCTACACCTTC.